The present T cell receptor beta chain was sequenced within a study of graft-versus-host responses after intestinal transplantation. Method: immunoSEQ multiplex PCR; TCRdb's copy keeps in-frame clones and lacks some. The data contain 78,000 or so clones, around nine tenths of them singletons. As regards this clone: Antigen specificity is unknown.

The V gene's germline CDR1 is MDHEN and CDR2 SYDVKM. J gave up 9 bases and V 6 bases, and 11 bases lay outside the gene matches. This CDR3 has 14 residues. The clonotype originates from a human donor who was the organ donor for an intestinal transplant. Sequenced material: unstimulated CD8+ T cells sorted from spleen or lymph node cells, taken before transplant. The chain recombines TRBV28 with TRBJ1-5; TRBD1 aligns across 7 bases. CDR3 loop: CASRAKTGPRPQHF. In DNA, the CDR3 is TGTGCCAGCAGAGCCAAGACAGGGCCCCGGCCCCAGCATTTT.